This TCR beta chain was found in a study of shared clonotypes between healthy human individuals. Study-wide background: Donors had three CD4 naive, three CD4 memory, two CD8 naive and one CD8 memory plate apiece.

Assay execution proceeded at the deep level. The authors' processing: ImmunoSEQ junction-only sequences lacked quality scores, so their filtering differed. This table comes from immunoSEQ multiplex PCR, and its TCRdb copy is limited to in-frame clones, with some not included. The V and J calls and clone size are taken from that table; D and trimming were inferred from the DNA. The table includes about 2.4 million clones, 93% detected once. The CDR3 has 16 amino acids. CDR1 is MGHRA, CDR2 YSYEKL, per germline. Trimming left V 0 bases short and J 5 bases short, with 14 bases between. The sequencing sample was made of naive CD4+ T cells from PBMCs. Subset indicated: CD45RA+ positively selected. The sequence was collected from a man aged 18 to 35 in good health. Some clones in this sample may be carry-over from other donors' samples. This chain links TRBV4-1 with TRBJ1-5, with D unresolved. The CDR3 spells CASSQEWLRWDQPQHF. CDR3 DNA: TGCGCCAGCAGCCAAGAGTGGCTCCGGTGGGATCAGCCCCAGCATTTT.